This entry lists 22 T cell receptor beta chains sequenced from one sample in a study of regulatory T cells after allogeneic stem cell transplantation. SMARTer RACE cDNA synthesis from RNA preceded amplification of the TCR beta CDR3 region. Each CDR3 protein is one row after TCRdb ran MiXCR on the 5' RACE reads. Among about 4,800 distinct CDR3 sequences listed, about 96% were seen once. The specimen comprised sorted CD4+ T cells from blood (whether regulatory or conventional is not recorded), sampled 30 days after allogeneic stem cell transplant. These receptors originate from a human patient who had an allogeneic stem cell transplant, so the T cells may come from the graft donor.

With respect to this clonotype: An end of the junction does not agree with germline; a read error may underlie this. This chain uses TRBV5-1 with TRBJ1-2; D is possibly TRBD1 (6 bases). The CDR3 totals 15 residues. Per the germline V gene, CDR1 is SGHRS and CDR2 is YFSETQ. CDR3 bases: TGCACCAGCAGGTTGAGGGGGGACACGGATTATGGCTACTCCTTC. Its protein is CTSRLRGDTDYGYSF.

A word on this clonotype: Germline and junction disagree at one end, which may indicate a read error. The J gene is TRBJ1-2, the V gene TRBV18, with TRBD1 as a possible D gene (6 bases). From germline, CDR1 is KGHSH and CDR2 LQKENI. The CDR3 is made up of 14 amino acids. The CDR3 here is CATCSSDSGTEYSF. Written as DNA, the CDR3 is TGTGCCACCTGCTCCTCGGACAGCGGCACTGAGTACTCCTTC. The full variable domain, its missing parts supplied by reference TRBV18 and TRBJ1-2, is NAGVMQNPRHLVRRRGQEARLRCSPMKGHSHVYWYRQLPEEGLKFMVYLQKENIIDESGMPKERFSAEFPKEGPSILRIQQVVRGDSAAYFCATCSSDSGTEYSFGSGTRLTVV.

About this clonotype itself: One junction end disagrees with the germline gene, perhaps due to a read error. The chain is built from TRBV7-2 and TRBJ2-2; the match to TRBD2 covers 8 bases. The CDR3 has 15 residues. Looked up from germline, CDR1 is SGHTA and CDR2 is FQGNSA. The CDR3, as DNA: TGTGCCAGCAGCCAACGGGAGGGACGCACCGAGGAGCAGTTTTTT. It is translated as CASSQREGRTEEQFF.

This chain joins TRBV5-1 and TRBJ1-2, with D tentatively TRBD1 (6 bases). Germline lookup yields CDR1 SGHRS and CDR2 YFSETQ. Trimming stripped 3 bases from V and 5 bases from J, with 17 bases between. CDR3 length equals 15 residues. In nucleotides, the CDR3 is TGCGCCAGCAGCTGGACGGGGGGCGGGGGTTATGGCTACACCTTC. As protein: CASSWTGGGGYGYTF.

With regard to this clonotype: No DNA is shown, since the ends of the CDR3 on it are uncertain; the CDR3 is the one TCRdb lists. The rearrangement uses TRBV5-1 and TRBJ1-2. Germline V CDR1 and CDR2: SGHRS, YFSETQ. Including both end residues, the CDR3 is 14 amino acids long. CDR3 protein: CACSLGSGYYGCTF.

The gene calls are TRBV19 and TRBJ2-7; D unresolved. The J call is in doubt because the DNA end fits TRBJ2-1 better. The CDR3 is made up of 13 amino acids. CDR1 LNHDA and CDR2 SQIVND come from the germline V gene (reference sequence). The CDR3 nucleotides read TGTGCCAGTAGTAGGGGTATCACCTACGAGCAGTTCTTC. It translates to CASSRGITYEQFF.

As concerns this clonotype: The conserved final phenylalanine or tryptophan is absent from the CDR3, which likely points to a read error. This chain joins TRBV29-1 and TRBJ1-1, with TRBD1 matching 7 bases. V gave up 4 bases and J gave up 1 base; unmatched junction bases: 9. CDR3 length: 15 amino acids. CDR1 and CDR2 from the germline V gene are SQVTM and ANQGSEA. For the CDR3, the DNA is TGCAGCGTTGGCCGCGGACAGGTAAAGAACACTGAAGCTTTCATT. As protein: CSVGRGQVKNTEAFI.

The chain couples TRBV5-1 to TRBJ2-7; 13 bases match TRBD2. Trimming removed 8 bases from V and 3 bases from J; junction bases left unmatched: 11. Germline CDR1 and CDR2: SGHRS and YFSETQ. There are 16 residues in the CDR3. CDR3 amino acids: CASRPGTSGNDYEQYF. CDR3 nucleotide sequence: TGCGCCAGTCGTCCTGGGACTAGCGGGAACGACTACGAGCAGTACTTC.

As regards this clonotype: The junction differs from germline at one of its ends, possibly a read error. The V call is TRBV5-1, the J call TRBJ2-7; weak D call: TRBD1 (6 bases). The CDR3 loop spans 16 amino acids. Germline assignment: CDR1 SGHRS and CDR2 YFSETQ. DNA for the CDR3: TGCCCCAGCAGCCGAACCGCCTTGACAGGAACCTACGAGCAGAACTTC. Translated: CPSSRTALTGTYEQNF.

In the case of this clonotype: This clone may be a read error of a much larger clone one base away. DNA for the CDR3: TGCGCCAGCAGCTCCAGGGTGGTCGACGAGCATTACTTC. Translation: CASSSRVVDEHYF. The J gene is TRBJ2-7, the V gene TRBV5-1; D might be TRBD1 (5 bases). Germline V gene data show CDR1 as SGHRS and CDR2 as YFSETQ. CDR3 length: 13 residues. The complete variable domain, with remaining parts taken from reference TRBV5-1 and TRBJ2-7, reads KAGVTQTPRYLIKTRGQQVTLSCSPISGHRSVSWYQQTPGQGLQFLFEYFSETQRNKGNFPGRFSGRQFSNSRSEMNVSTLELGDSALYLCASSSRVVDEHYFGPGTRLTVT.

For this clonotype: An end of the junction differs from the germline gene, which may be a read error. The chain employs TRBV5-1 and TRBJ2-5; D remains ambiguous. This CDR3 is 13 amino acids long. Germline loops: CDR1 SGHRS, CDR2 YFSETQ. In nucleotides, the CDR3 is TGCGCCAACAGCTGGAAGGTTTTGAAGACCCAGTACTTC. Its protein is CANSWKVLKTQYF.

As to this clonotype: A junction boundary mismatches the germline segment, possibly from a read error. CDR3 coding DNA: TGCAGTGCCACACCGACTAGCGGCGACCAAGAATCCCAATACTTC. Residues: CSATPTSGDQESQYF. The rearrangement links TRBV20-1 to TRBJ2-5, with 9 bases fitting TRBD2. The germline V gene has CDR1 DFQATT and CDR2 SNEGSKA (reference sequence). This CDR3 is 15 amino acids long.

The chain recombines TRBV20-1 with TRBJ1-2; a weak D match, TRBD1 (5 bases). The V and J ends lost 6 bases and 3 bases respectively, with 17 bases between them. This CDR3 region has 14 residues. Germline V gene lookup returns CDR1 DFQATT and CDR2 SNEGSKA (reference sequence). The CDR3 sequence is CSALRERGDYGYTF. Written as DNA, the CDR3 is TGCAGTGCCCTGCGGGAGCGGGGGGACTATGGCTACACCTTC.

In regard to this clonotype: Sequence at one end of the junction differs from germline and may be a read error. The V gene is TRBV20-1, the J gene TRBJ2-2; TRBD1 aligns across 8 bases. The CDR3 sequence is 18 residues long. The germline V gene encodes CDR1 DFQATT and CDR2 SNEGSKA (reference sequence). DNA for the CDR3: TGCAGTGCTAGAGGGGGCCGGGACAGGACAGACGGCACCGGTGAGCTGTTTTTT. Translation: CSARGGRDRTDGTGELFF.

On this clonotype itself: The junction and the germline gene differ at one end; a read error may be behind it. The CDR3 nucleotides read TGCGCCAGCAGCAGGAGTGCCGGCGCCATCTACAAGCAGTACTTC. Translated: CASSRSAGAIYKQYF. The chain employs TRBV5-1 and TRBJ2-7; no reliable D call. Germline V gene lookup returns CDR1 SGHRS and CDR2 YFSETQ. The CDR3 runs 15 residues.

This clonotype was picked up one time. The chain links TRBV6-5 to TRBJ2-1, with TRBD2 identical over 8 bases. The V and J ends lost 6 bases and 9 bases, in that order; junction bases with no gene match: 13. The CDR3 extends over 15 amino acids. Looked up from germline, CDR1 is MNHEY and CDR2 is SVGAGI. CDR3 sequence: CASRTLAGGVGEQFF. In DNA form, the CDR3 reads TGTGCCAGCAGGACCCTGGCGGGAGGCGTGGGTGAGCAGTTCTTC.

On this clonotype: The germline gene is not matched at one end of the junction; a read error may be the cause. The CDR3 bases are TGTCGCGTGGCCCCCGGGACTGGGGGCTGCAGCAGTAAGCAGTTCTTC. Translation gives CRVAPGTGGCSSKQFF. The V call is TRBV29-1, the J call TRBJ2-1; D is perhaps TRBD1 or TRBD2 (6 bases each). The CDR3 runs to 16 residues. Germline V gene data show CDR1 as SQVTM and CDR2 as ANQGSEA.

In the case of this clonotype: Sequence at one end of the junction differs from germline and may be a read error. The J gene is TRBJ2-2, the V gene TRBV7-9, with D possibly called TRBD1 or TRBD2 (5 bases each). CDR3 size: 17 residues. Germline V gene sequence: CDR1 SEHNR, CDR2 FQNEAQ (reference sequence). The CDR3 loop is CACCLCPGQANSGELFF. The CDR3, as DNA: TGTGCCTGCTGCTTGTGTCCGGGGCAAGCGAACTCCGGGGAGCTGTTTTTT.

On this clonotype: One junction end does not reproduce the germline sequence, and a read error may be involved. The V and J genes are TRBV5-1 and TRBJ2-7; D remains unclear. Germline V gene sequence: CDR1 SGHRS, CDR2 YFSETQ. The CDR3 length is 15 residues. CDR3: CAGSLPAGSMDEQYF. CDR3 sequence (DNA): TGCGCCGGCAGCTTGCCAGCCGGATCCATGGACGAGCAGTACTTC.

Turning to this clonotype: One junction end does not reproduce the germline sequence, and a read error may be involved. CDR3 nucleotide sequence: TGTAGCGTGAGCCCCGGGACAGGGGGCTCCGACAATGAGCAGTACTTC. The encoded protein is CSVSPGTGGSDNEQYF. This sequence joins TRBV29-1 and TRBJ2-1; 12 positions match TRBD1. The DNA end favors TRBJ2-7, so the J call may be wrong. CDR3 size: 16 residues. Germline V gene sequence: CDR1 SQVTM, CDR2 ANQGSEA.

V gene TRBV2 combines with J gene TRBJ2-2, with 7 positions matching TRBD2. Germline V gene sequence: CDR1 SNHLY, CDR2 FYNNEI. With V trimmed by 4 bases and J by 11 bases, 16 bases remained unmatched. CDR3 length equals 16 residues. CDR3 in amino acids: CASSAERAGLVGELFF. In DNA, the CDR3 is TGTGCCAGCAGTGCCGAACGAGCGGGGTTGGTAGGTGAGCTGTTTTTT.

About this clonotype itself: The final CDR3 position lacks the conserved phenylalanine or tryptophan, pointing to a likely read error. The DNA is left out, because the CDR3 cannot be placed on it with certainty; the CDR3 is given as TCRdb lists it. The rearrangement joins TRBV7-3 to TRBJ2-6; TRBD1, the table's D call, was not compared with the DNA. Termini included, the CDR3 measures 17 amino acids. Germline CDR1 reads SGHTA; CDR2 reads FQGTGA. This CDR3 reads CASSLLAMGAGANVLKI.